This is a list of T cell receptor beta chains from one sample in a study of blood T cell repertoires in COVID-19. Produced via immunoSEQ multiplex PCR; TCRdb's table is partial and in-frame only. The sample records 150,000 to 200,000 clones, around 89% being singletons. Input material: peripheral blood. The receptors shown here come from a man over 45 who had recovered from COVID-19. CDR3s include the opening cysteine and the closing phenylalanine or tryptophan. Fields, in order: V gene, clone size, J gene, CDR3 protein. Clone size is shown for a subset of rows, as once, few, many or a class of expanded clone.

TRBV7-2,NA,TRBJ1-1,CASSLTALNTEAFF
TRBV3-1/TRBV3-2,NA,TRBJ2-1,CASSRRGAFNEQFF
TRBV11-2,NA,TRBJ2-7,CASSSPKRGGAYEQYF
TRBV18,NA,TRBJ1-5,CASSPPDFSNQPQHF
TRBV23-1,NA,TRBJ2-5,CASSQSGSPETQYF
TRBV19,NA,TRBJ1-6,CASSLRTGGPLHF
TRBV4-3,NA,TRBJ1-1,CASSQEWAKGRGLAFF
TRBV5-8,NA,TRBJ2-3,CASSLANRVSTDTQYF
TRBV30,NA,TRBJ1-1,CAWSVTGGTEAFF
TRBV9,NA,TRBJ1-3,CASSPFGNTIYF
TRBV14,once,TRBJ1-1,CASSQTTGMNTEAFF
TRBV23-1,once,TRBJ1-2,CASSHGVGGRIFYGYTF
TRBV2,few,TRBJ2-1,CASSVDRYHGNEQFF
TRBV7-2,NA,TRBJ1-2,CASSLIQGNGYTF
TRBV5-1,NA,TRBJ2-3,CASSLPRSTTDTQYF
TRBV7-9,NA,TRBJ2-3,CASSETGILDTQYF
TRBV11-2,NA,TRBJ2-2,CASSLVAGTGELFF
TRBV4-3,NA,TRBJ2-1,CASSPQRGGSFYNEQFF